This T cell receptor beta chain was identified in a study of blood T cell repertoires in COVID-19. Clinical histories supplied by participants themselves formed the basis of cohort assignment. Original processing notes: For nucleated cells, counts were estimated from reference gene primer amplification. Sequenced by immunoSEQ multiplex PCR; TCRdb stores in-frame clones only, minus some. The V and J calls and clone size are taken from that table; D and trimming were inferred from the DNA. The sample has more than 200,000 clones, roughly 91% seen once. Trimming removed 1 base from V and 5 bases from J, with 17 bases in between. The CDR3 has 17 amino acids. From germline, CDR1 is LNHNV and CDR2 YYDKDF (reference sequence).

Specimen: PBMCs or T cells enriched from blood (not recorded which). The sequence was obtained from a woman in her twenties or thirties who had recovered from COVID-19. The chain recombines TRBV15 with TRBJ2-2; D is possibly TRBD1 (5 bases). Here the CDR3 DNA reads TGTGCCACCAGCAGAGTTAGGGGCGACTCGTGGACCGGGGAGCTGTTTTTT. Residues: CATSRVRGDSWTGELFF. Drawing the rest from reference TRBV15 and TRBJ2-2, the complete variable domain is DAMVIQNPRYQVTQFGKPVTLSCSQTLNHNVMYWYQQKSSQAPKLLFHYYDKDFNNEADTPDNFQSRRPNTSFCFLDIRSPGLGDTAMYLCATSRVRGDSWTGELFFGEGSRLTVL.